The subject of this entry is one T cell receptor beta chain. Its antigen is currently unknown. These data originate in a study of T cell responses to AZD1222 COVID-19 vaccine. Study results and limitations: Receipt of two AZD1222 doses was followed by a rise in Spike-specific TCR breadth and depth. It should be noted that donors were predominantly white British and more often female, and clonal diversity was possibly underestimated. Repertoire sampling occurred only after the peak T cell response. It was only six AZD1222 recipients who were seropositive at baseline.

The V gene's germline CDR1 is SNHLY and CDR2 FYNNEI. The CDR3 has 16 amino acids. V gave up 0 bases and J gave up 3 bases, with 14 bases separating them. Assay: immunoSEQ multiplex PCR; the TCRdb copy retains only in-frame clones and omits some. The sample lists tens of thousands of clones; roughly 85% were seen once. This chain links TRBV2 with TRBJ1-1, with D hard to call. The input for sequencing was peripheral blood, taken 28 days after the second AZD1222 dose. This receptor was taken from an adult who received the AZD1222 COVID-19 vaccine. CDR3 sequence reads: CASSEARVGVDTEAFF. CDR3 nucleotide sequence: TGTGCCAGCAGTGAAGCGAGGGTCGGGGTAGACACTGAAGCTTTCTTT. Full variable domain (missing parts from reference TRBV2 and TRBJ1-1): EPEVTQTPSHQVTQMGQEVILRCVPISNHLYFYWYRQILGQKVEFLVSFYNNEISEKSEIFDDQFSVERPDGSNFTLKIRSTKLEDSAMYFCASSEARVGVDTEAFFGQGTRLTVV.